This T cell receptor beta chain was profiled in a study of early stage breast cancer tumors (TCRdb year 2017). Turning to the overall study: Of the roughly 15 invasive breast tumors, eleven to twelve were found to be estrogen receptor-positive, progesterone receptor-positive and HER2-negative. A total of some 2.6 million templates, representing 1,097,674 unique clonotypes, were detected across all samples. The average read coverage per sample was about 10-fold. Of the approximately twelve ER+/PR+/HER2- tumors, eight were classified as invasive ductal carcinomas and four as invasive lobular carcinomas.

Two independent genomic DNA replicates were amplified for each sample, with around 0.5 ug used for blood and around 1.5 ug for tumor or normal breast. Following the manufacturer's instructions, the ImmunoSeq Intro kit was used to carry out TCRB sequencing on genomic DNA. Multiplex PCR ran 30 to 40 cycles with proprietary primers and spike-in control sequences for absolute quantification. Single-end 150-bp reads were used to sequence an 87-bp fragment covering the CDR3 and the flanking V and J genes. Seven samples, each with two replicates, were multiplexed per lane of an Illumina MiSeq using version 3.0 chemistry. The paper's data handling went like this. The vendor's proprietary pipeline processed the raw data and merged both replicates into a single result for each sample. Clonotypes were defined as productive rearrangements sharing the V-gene family, CDR3 amino acid sequence and J-gene segment. Clonality was calculated as 1 minus the normalized Shannon entropy (Pielou evenness) of TCRB abundances. T cell density was estimated by dividing total templates by the number of input cells inferred from the DNA input amount. Total repertoire diversity and clonality were estimated with Recon using default parameters. A clonotype counted as tumor-enriched if its abundance in tumor exceeded 0.1% and was at least 32-fold higher than its abundance in normal breast. This immuneACCESS table, as held by TCRdb, lists in-frame sequences with V and J called but not all clones. Of the missing ones, under half trace to an unresolved V gene in checked studies; the others have no known cause. V and J calls and clone size are as listed in that table; D and trimming were resolved from the DNA. The sample table shows 25,000 to 30,000 clones, and approximately 84% are seen once. 9.3% of the sample rests with the top ten.

On the study overall, not on this receptor specifically: Compared with adjacent normal breast tissue, tumors had higher clonality and 2 to 3-fold greater T cell density. Repertoires from blood and normal breast were more alike than repertoires from blood and tumor, and in about 85% of the 16 patients, comparing each tissue with blood separated tumor from normal. Enriched TCRB sequences shared across patients were found to be mostly commonly generated sequences that were unlikely to play an important role in the tumor microenvironment. Because the cohort was small, a breakdown by tumor subtype could not be done. Chain pairing and functional markers such as CD4, CD8 and FOXP3 were missed by bulk genomic DNA sequencing of unsorted cells.

A remark on this clone: Its antigen specificity is not known. Base qualities are not recorded, but no much larger clone differs from it by a single base.

The study profiled bulk TCR beta-chain repertoires in matched peripheral blood, tumor and adjacent normal breast tissue taken from about 15 patients with early-stage breast cancer. Before surgery, roughly 4.5-11 mL of whole blood was collected in EDTA tubes and processed within 2 hours. Ficoll-Paque centrifugation in SepMate-50 tubes was used to isolate peripheral blood mononuclear cells. PBMCs were cryopreserved in roughly 90% FBS with around 10% DMSO in aliquots of about 1.8 to 4 million cells and stored in liquid nitrogen. The Qiagen AllPrep DNA/RNA Mini kit was used for genomic DNA extraction. V lost 5 bases and J lost 5 bases, and the count of bases not matched to a germline gene is 8. Based on the germline V gene, the CDR1 and CDR2 sequences are SGHAT and FQNNGV. The CDR3 holds 15 amino acids from the cysteine to the phenylalanine. This entry keeps only the CDR3 DNA: 45 bases, framed from base 1.

The material sequenced was blood. Recombination connected TRBV11-2 to TRBJ1-1; the junction holds 10 bases that match TRBD1. The receptor was derived from a person aged 45-60 years with breast cancer. CDR3 loop: CASSARQGARTEAFF. Here is the DNA: TGTGCCAGCAGCGCAAGACAGGGGGCTAGGACTGAAGCTTTCTTT.